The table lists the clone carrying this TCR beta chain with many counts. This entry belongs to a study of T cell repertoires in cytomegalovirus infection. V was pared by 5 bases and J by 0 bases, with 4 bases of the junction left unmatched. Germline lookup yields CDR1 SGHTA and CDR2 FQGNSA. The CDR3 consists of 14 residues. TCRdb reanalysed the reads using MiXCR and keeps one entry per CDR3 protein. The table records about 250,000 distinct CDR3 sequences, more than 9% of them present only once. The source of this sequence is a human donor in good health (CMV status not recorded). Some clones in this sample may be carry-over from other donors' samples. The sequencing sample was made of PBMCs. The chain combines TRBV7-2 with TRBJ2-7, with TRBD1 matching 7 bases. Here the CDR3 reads CASSLDRSSYEQYF. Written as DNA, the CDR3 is TGTGCCAGCAGCCTGGACAGGTCCTCCTACGAGCAGTACTTC.